This T cell receptor (beta chain) was captured in a study of blood T cells in healthy people across ages. This clonotype was recorded a few times. Together with a sample-barcoded 5' primer, a J-beta primer mix was included in a second PCR lasting about 6 to 11 cycles. From the 5' RACE reads, TCRdb called clonotypes with MiXCR, one entry per CDR3 protein. The sample lists about 1,800,000 distinct CDR3 sequences; over 25% were seen once. The CDR3 contains 15 residues. Germline V gene sequence: CDR1 MNHEY, CDR2 SVGEGT. The V and J ends lost 6 bases and 2 bases respectively, with 11 bases between them. Input material: blood. The source of this sequence is a young woman in good health. This rearrangement joins TRBV6-2 or TRBV6-3 to TRBJ2-6; maybe TRBD2 (5 bases). The chain's CDR3 is CASSPEGPGANVLTF. The CDR3 coding sequence is TGTGCCAGCAGCCCCGAGGGTCCTGGGGCCAACGTCCTGACTTTC.